This paragraph reports one T cell receptor (beta chain). Its antigen remains unknown. The data belong to a study of T cell responses to AZD1222 COVID-19 vaccine. CDR1 and CDR2 (germline): SGHNT, YYREEE (reference sequence). V shed 3 bases and J 4 bases; nucleotides not matched to a gene: 12. The length of the CDR3 is 17 residues. Here immunoSEQ multiplex PCR was the method, and the copy in TCRdb shows in-frame clones only, minus some. The sample shows 99,000 or so clones, about nine tenths of them seen only once. The study's findings and limits: In the spike-specific TCR repertoire, nearly half reportedly target unmutated variant regions. Seropositivity was recorded at baseline in only a handful of AZD1222 recipients.

The rearrangement uses TRBV5-4 and TRBJ2-1; 8 bases align to TRBD2. Here the sequenced sample was peripheral blood, taken 28 days after the second dose of the MenACWY control vaccine. The clonotype comes from an adult who received the MenACWY meningococcal vaccine as a control. CDR3 sequence: CASSSLDGSGVYNEQFF. In nucleotides, the CDR3 is TGTGCCAGCAGCTCGCTTGATGGTAGCGGGGTATACAATGAGCAGTTCTTC.